Listed below are T cell receptor beta chains from one sample, sequenced in a study of a mutant IDH1 vaccine in newly diagnosed glioma. Here immunoSEQ multiplex PCR was the method, and the copy in TCRdb shows in-frame clones only, minus some. The data hold 70,000 or so clones, with around 87% observed a single time. Their cognate antigens are unknown. The starting material was PBMCs, obtained from a glioma patient whose treatment included an IDH1 peptide vaccine. The receptors derive from a man younger than 40 with glioma. CDR3s include the opening cysteine and the closing phenylalanine or tryptophan. The order of the fields is clone size, D gene, CDR3 length, J gene, V gene, CDR3 protein, CDR3 DNA. A D gene is named only where the DNA matches it firmly. Clone size, where shown, is once, few, many, or a class for clones that have expanded.

clone size: -; D gene: TRBD2; CDR3 length: 16; J gene: TRBJ2-1; V gene: TRBV7-2; CDR3 protein: CASSSLAGGPGNEQFF; CDR3 DNA: TGTGCCAGCAGCTCATTAGCGGGGGGGCCGGGCAATGAGCAGTTCTTC
clone size: -; D gene: TRBD2; CDR3 length: 17; J gene: TRBJ2-3; V gene: TRBV7-9; CDR3 protein: CASSPSGLAGPTDTQYF; CDR3 DNA: TGTGCCAGCAGCCCCTCCGGACTAGCGGGACCCACAGATACGCAGTATTTT
clone size: -; D gene: TRBD2; CDR3 length: 14; J gene: TRBJ2-2; V gene: TRBV2; CDR3 protein: CASSVREGTGELFF; CDR3 DNA: TGTGCCAGCAGTGTCAGGGAGGGCACCGGGGAGCTGTTTTTT
clone size: once; D gene: -; CDR3 length: 16; J gene: TRBJ1-1; V gene: TRBV13; CDR3 protein: CASSPVRGRGATEAFF; CDR3 DNA: TGTGCCAGCAGCCCAGTCCGGGGGCGAGGGGCCACTGAAGCTTTCTTT
clone size: -; D gene: -; CDR3 length: 14; J gene: TRBJ2-3; V gene: TRBV5-1; CDR3 protein: CASSSLGARDTPYF; CDR3 DNA: TGCGCCAGCAGCTCCCTGGGTGCAAGAGATACGCCGTATTTT
clone size: -; D gene: -; CDR3 length: 16; J gene: TRBJ1-3; V gene: TRBV7-2; CDR3 protein: CASSPRAGAGGNTIYF; CDR3 DNA: TGTGCCAGCAGCCCTCGGGCAGGGGCTGGAGGAAACACCATATATTTT
clone size: -; D gene: -; CDR3 length: 14; J gene: TRBJ1-2; V gene: TRBV19; CDR3 protein: CASSHPTGLYGYTF; CDR3 DNA: TGTGCCAGTAGTCATCCTACAGGTCTCTATGGCTACACCTTC
clone size: -; D gene: -; CDR3 length: 13; J gene: TRBJ1-1; V gene: TRBV19; CDR3 protein: CAISSSIDTEAFF; CDR3 DNA: TGTGCCATCTCATCAAGCATTGACACTGAAGCTTTCTTT
clone size: -; D gene: -; CDR3 length: 19; J gene: TRBJ1-3; V gene: TRBV10-3; CDR3 protein: CAIRTLTRDNNRSGNTIYF; CDR3 DNA: TGTGCCATCAGAACTCTTACCCGGGACAATAATAGGTCTGGAAACACCATATATTTT
clone size: -; D gene: -; CDR3 length: 16; J gene: TRBJ1-6; V gene: TRBV4-1; CDR3 protein: CASSQVVTRVNSPLHF; CDR3 DNA: TGCGCCAGCAGCCAAGTGGTCACGCGGGTTAATTCACCCCTCCACTTT
clone size: -; D gene: -; CDR3 length: 15; J gene: TRBJ1-2; V gene: TRBV7-2; CDR3 protein: CASSLGSQTNYGYTF; CDR3 DNA: TGTGCCAGCAGCTTAGGGTCACAAACTAACTATGGCTACACCTTC
clone size: -; D gene: TRBD2; CDR3 length: 15; J gene: TRBJ2-1; V gene: TRBV18; CDR3 protein: CASSRLAGGYNEQFF; CDR3 DNA: TGTGCCAGCTCACGGCTAGCGGGAGGATACAATGAGCAGTTCTTC
clone size: -; D gene: -; CDR3 length: 10; J gene: TRBJ2-7; V gene: TRBV18; CDR3 protein: CASSPSEQYF; CDR3 DNA: TGTGCCAGCTCACCCAGCGAGCAGTACTTC
clone size: -; D gene: -; CDR3 length: 14; J gene: TRBJ2-7; V gene: TRBV19; CDR3 protein: CASSIGGAGYEQYF; CDR3 DNA: TGTGCCAGTAGTATCGGTGGGGCAGGTTACGAGCAGTACTTC
clone size: -; D gene: TRBD1; CDR3 length: 15; J gene: TRBJ2-6; V gene: TRBV30; CDR3 protein: CAATGVVSGANVLTF; CDR3 DNA: TGTGCCGCAACAGGGGTAGTTTCTGGGGCCAACGTCCTGACTTTC
clone size: -; D gene: TRBD2; CDR3 length: 15; J gene: TRBJ2-1; V gene: TRBV29-1; CDR3 protein: CSVAQTSGRANEQFF; CDR3 DNA: TGCAGCGTTGCCCAGACTAGCGGGAGGGCTAATGAGCAGTTCTTC
clone size: -; D gene: TRBD1; CDR3 length: 17; J gene: TRBJ2-1; V gene: TRBV5-1; CDR3 protein: CASSFRTGYSSYNEQFF; CDR3 DNA: TGCGCCAGCAGCTTTAGGACAGGTTACAGCTCCTACAATGAGCAGTTCTTC
clone size: -; D gene: -; CDR3 length: 11; J gene: TRBJ1-1; V gene: TRBV27; CDR3 protein: CASSSRGEAFF; CDR3 DNA: TGTGCCAGCAGTTCCCGGGGTGAAGCTTTCTTT
clone size: -; D gene: -; CDR3 length: 14; J gene: TRBJ2-6; V gene: TRBV4-1; CDR3 protein: CASSYNVGANVLTF; CDR3 DNA: TGCGCCAGCAGCTACAACGTCGGGGCCAACGTCCTGACTTTC
clone size: -; D gene: TRBD2; CDR3 length: 15; J gene: TRBJ2-7; V gene: TRBV5-1; CDR3 protein: CASSFEGTSGREQYF; CDR3 DNA: TGCGCCAGCAGCTTTGAGGGGACTAGCGGGAGAGAGCAGTACTTC
clone size: -; D gene: TRBD2; CDR3 length: 15; J gene: TRBJ2-4; V gene: TRBV4-2; CDR3 protein: CASSQDSGGKNIQYF; CDR3 DNA: TGTGCCAGCAGCCAAGATAGCGGGGGCAAAAACATTCAGTACTTC
clone size: -; D gene: -; CDR3 length: 15; J gene: TRBJ2-7; V gene: TRBV5-1; CDR3 protein: CASSLDRGSADEQYF; CDR3 DNA: TGCGCCAGCAGCTTGGATCGGGGAAGTGCCGACGAGCAGTACTTC
clone size: -; D gene: TRBD1; CDR3 length: 14; J gene: TRBJ2-7; V gene: TRBV4-1; CDR3 protein: CASSQMDRVNEQYF; CDR3 DNA: TGCGCCAGCAGCCAAATGGACAGGGTTAACGAGCAGTACTTC
clone size: -; D gene: -; CDR3 length: 12; J gene: TRBJ2-1; V gene: TRBV7-8; CDR3 protein: CASSFLGGEQFF; CDR3 DNA: TGTGCCAGCAGCTTCCTGGGGGGTGAGCAGTTCTTC
clone size: -; D gene: -; CDR3 length: 16; J gene: TRBJ2-6; V gene: TRBV5-1; CDR3 protein: CASSLALLSGANVLTF; CDR3 DNA: TGCGCCAGCAGCTTGGCCCTTCTCTCTGGGGCCAACGTCCTGACTTTC
clone size: -; D gene: -; CDR3 length: 12; J gene: TRBJ2-3; V gene: TRBV27; CDR3 protein: CASGTSTDTQYF; CDR3 DNA: TGTGCCAGCGGAACTAGCACAGATACGCAGTATTTT
clone size: -; D gene: TRBD2; CDR3 length: 18; J gene: TRBJ2-1; V gene: TRBV4-2; CDR3 protein: CASSQDRVGPGTSGLQFF; CDR3 DNA: TGTGCCAGCAGCCAAGATAGGGTTGGGCCTGGGACTAGCGGGCTACAGTTCTTC
clone size: -; D gene: -; CDR3 length: 15; J gene: TRBJ2-3; V gene: TRBV9; CDR3 protein: CASSFGPFSTDTQYF; CDR3 DNA: TGTGCCAGCAGCTTCGGGCCGTTTAGCACAGATACGCAGTATTTT
clone size: -; D gene: -; CDR3 length: 14; J gene: TRBJ1-4; V gene: TRBV4-2; CDR3 protein: CASSQEIGGEKLFF; CDR3 DNA: TGTGCCAGCAGCCAAGAAATTGGGGGTGAAAAACTGTTTTTT
clone size: -; D gene: TRBD2; CDR3 length: 18; J gene: TRBJ2-7; V gene: TRBV7-9; CDR3 protein: CASSPSGTSGPRGVEQYF; CDR3 DNA: TGTGCCAGCAGCCCCTCCGGGACTAGCGGCCCGAGGGGGGTCGAGCAGTACTTC
clone size: -; D gene: -; CDR3 length: 13; J gene: TRBJ2-1; V gene: TRBV2; CDR3 protein: CASSEMGYSRLFF; CDR3 DNA: TGTGCCAGCAGTGAGATGGGATACTCCAGACTGTTCTTC
clone size: -; D gene: TRBD1; CDR3 length: 12; J gene: TRBJ2-7; V gene: TRBV19; CDR3 protein: CASGTGPIEQYF; CDR3 DNA: TGTGCCAGTGGGACAGGGCCTATCGAGCAGTACTTC
clone size: -; D gene: -; CDR3 length: 15; J gene: TRBJ2-3; V gene: TRBV28; CDR3 protein: CASSFDGTSTDTQYF; CDR3 DNA: TGTGCCAGCAGTTTTGACGGAACCTCCACAGATACGCAGTATTTT
clone size: -; D gene: TRBD1; CDR3 length: 11; J gene: TRBJ2-1; V gene: TRBV10-2; CDR3 protein: CASKGADEQFF; CDR3 DNA: TGCGCCAGCAAGGGGGCCGATGAGCAGTTCTTC
clone size: -; D gene: TRBD2; CDR3 length: 15; J gene: TRBJ2-3; V gene: TRBV5-1; CDR3 protein: CASSLNGGASDTQYF; CDR3 DNA: TGCGCCAGCAGCTTGAACGGGGGGGCATCAGATACGCAGTATTTT
clone size: -; D gene: -; CDR3 length: 12; J gene: TRBJ1-1; V gene: TRBV18; CDR3 protein: CATTQGNTEAFF; CDR3 DNA: TGTGCCACCACACAAGGGAACACTGAAGCTTTCTTT
clone size: -; D gene: TRBD2; CDR3 length: 15; J gene: TRBJ2-7; V gene: TRBV28; CDR3 protein: CASSSRLAGTYEQYF; CDR3 DNA: TGTGCCAGCAGTTCTCGACTAGCGGGAACCTACGAGCAGTACTTC
clone size: -; D gene: -; CDR3 length: 14; J gene: TRBJ2-7; V gene: TRBV2; CDR3 protein: CASSEFPGAGEQYF; CDR3 DNA: TGTGCCAGCAGTGAATTTCCAGGGGCAGGAGAGCAGTACTTC
clone size: -; D gene: -; CDR3 length: 16; J gene: TRBJ2-1; V gene: TRBV7-3; CDR3 protein: CASSNLGGNSYNEQFF; CDR3 DNA: TGTGCCAGCAGCAACTTAGGCGGAAATTCCTACAATGAGCAGTTCTTC
clone size: -; D gene: TRBD2; CDR3 length: 15; J gene: TRBJ2-7; V gene: TRBV15; CDR3 protein: CATSSGSGSSYEQYF; CDR3 DNA: TGTGCCACCAGCAGTGGTAGCGGGAGCTCCTACGAGCAGTACTTC
clone size: once; D gene: TRBD1; CDR3 length: 14; J gene: TRBJ2-7; V gene: TRBV5-4; CDR3 protein: CASSGGRGGHEQYF; CDR3 DNA: TGTGCCAGCAGCGGGGGTCGAGGGGGCCACGAGCAGTACTTC
clone size: -; D gene: -; CDR3 length: 13; J gene: TRBJ2-7; V gene: TRBV28; CDR3 protein: CASSPPSRAIMYF; CDR3 DNA: TGTGCCAGCAGTCCTCCCTCTCGGGCTATAATGTACTTC
clone size: once; D gene: TRBD1; CDR3 length: 14; J gene: TRBJ2-1; V gene: TRBV2; CDR3 protein: CASLGQAARDGQFF; CDR3 DNA: TGTGCCAGCCTTGGACAGGCGGCTCGGGATGGGCAGTTCTTC
clone size: -; D gene: TRBD2; CDR3 length: 16; J gene: TRBJ2-3; V gene: TRBV6-5; CDR3 protein: CASSYMLAGGPDTQYF; CDR3 DNA: TGTGCCAGCAGTTACATGCTAGCGGGAGGTCCAGATACGCAGTATTTT